This TCR beta chain was sequenced for a study of metastatic and nonmetastatic thyroid tumors. CDR3 size: 12 residues. Per germline, CDR1 MDHEN and CDR2 SYDVKM. V gave up 9 bases and J gave up 5 bases, with 10 bases separating them. TCRdb called clones again from the PCR reads with MiXCR. The sample has over 35,000 clones; around 16% are singletons. This clone was counted many times. No treatment had been given to any patient before thyroid surgery. The V and J genes are TRBV28 and TRBJ2-2; a weak D match, TRBD2 (6 bases). The specimen sequenced was tumor tissue. This TCR was recovered from a female donor with papillary thyroid cancer or a benign thyroid nodule (not recorded which). Some clones in this sample may be carry-over from other donors' samples. The CDR3 nucleotides read TGTGCCAGTTGGGGGACTACCGGGGAGCTGTTTTTT. It specifies CASWGTTGELFF.